The 16 T cell receptor beta chains in this list originate from one sample, sequenced in a study of T cell repertoires in cytomegalovirus infection. TCRdb redid the calling of the reads with MiXCR, one entry per CDR3 protein. The sample holds 400,000 or so distinct CDR3 sequences, around 18% seen once. Material: PBMCs. All receptors come from a human donor in good health (CMV status not recorded). Some clones in this sample may be carry-over from other donors' samples.

DNA of the CDR3: TGTGCCATCAGTGAGTCGCCGATTGGGAATACGCAGTATTTT. Its protein product is CAISESPIGNTQYF. The rearrangement links TRBV10-3 to TRBJ2-3; no clear D. Trimming cost V 0 bases and J 7 bases, with 11 bases left between them. The CDR3 is 14 amino acids. In germline, CDR1 is ENHRY, CDR2 SYGVKD.

The chain is built from TRBV12-3 or TRBV12-4 and TRBJ2-1, with D possibly matching TRBD2 (6 bases). Trimming shortened V by 8 bases and J by 7 bases, and 18 bases separated the two germline ends. The CDR3 consists of 14 residues. CDR3 sequence: CASLDGRGRNEQFF. The CDR3 coding sequence is TGTGCCAGCCTCGACGGGAGAGGTCGGAATGAGCAGTTCTTC.

This clonotype was seen repeatedly, ten times or more. The chain has TRBV7-2 and TRBJ2-5, with 13 bases aligning to TRBD2. This CDR3 region has 17 residues. Germline CDR1 SGHTA, CDR2 FQGNSA. J was trimmed by 3 bases and V by 5 bases; bases with no gene match: 9. The CDR3 reads CASSLRTSGRWEETQYF. DNA for the CDR3: TGTGCCAGCAGCCTTCGGACTAGCGGGAGATGGGAAGAGACCCAGTACTTC.

This clonotype has more than one count but fewer than ten. The chain carries TRBV7-2 and TRBJ2-7, with 7 bases aligning to TRBD2. The CDR3 extends over 13 amino acids. Germline V CDR1 and CDR2: SGHTA, FQGNSA. Trimming cost V 7 bases and J 3 bases; bases outside gene matches: 6. The CDR3 protein is CASTATSVYEQYF. The CDR3 DNA reads as TGTGCCAGCACCGCAACTAGCGTCTACGAGCAGTACTTC.

This clonotype was observed a handful of times. V is TRBV23-1 and J is TRBJ2-7; weak D call: TRBD2 (6 bases). TRBV23-1 carries the ORF label, with uncertain function. The CDR3 sequence is 14 residues long. V gave up 2 bases and J gave up 2 bases, with 10 bases separating them. CDR3 bases: TGCGCCAGCAGTCAAGCAAGGAGGGCCTACGAGCAGTACTTC. Translation gives CASSQARRAYEQYF.

This clonotype was counted ten times or more. This chain connects TRBV10-3 to TRBJ1-4, with a tentative D call TRBD1 (5 bases). Looked up from germline, CDR1 is ENHRY and CDR2 is SYGVKD. The CDR3 consists of 14 residues. The V end was cut by 6 bases, the J end by 5 bases, with 13 bases between. The CDR3 reads CAIRRDGGNEKLFF. CDR3 nucleotide sequence: TGTGCCATCAGGAGGGACGGGGGGAATGAAAAACTGTTTTTT.

This clonotype appeared many times. This sequence joins TRBV7-8 and TRBJ2-5; D unclear. Trimming cost V 0 bases and J 4 bases, with 18 bases left between them. In germline, CDR1 is SGHVS, CDR2 FQNEAQ. This CDR3 is built from 17 residues. In nucleotides, the CDR3 is TGTGCCAGCAGCTTAGCCAGGATTATTATTTCCCCAGAGACCCAGTACTTC. Protein: CASSLARIIISPETQYF.

This clonotype was seen a few times. The V and J genes are TRBV29-1 and TRBJ2-3; 11 nucleotides match TRBD2. Trimming removed 3 bases from V and 0 bases from J; junction bases left unmatched: 5. This CDR3 has 16 residues. Per the germline V gene, CDR1 is SQVTM and CDR2 is ANQGSEA. CDR3 in amino acids: CSVEASGGTSTDTQYF. The DNA for the CDR3 is TGCAGCGTTGAGGCTAGCGGGGGGACTAGCACAGATACGCAGTATTTT.

This clonotype was counted many times. The chain has TRBV12-5 and TRBJ2-1; D is perhaps TRBD2 (6 bases). V lost 0 bases to trimming and J lost 4 bases, with 13 bases between them. The CDR3 length is 16 residues. Germline values: CDR1 LGHNT, CDR2 FRNRAP. In DNA form, the CDR3 reads TGTGCTAGTGGTTTGGTACCGGGGGTGGGTTACAATGAGCAGTTCTTC. This sequence encodes CASGLVPGVGYNEQFF. Combining the CDR3 with reference TRBV12-5 and TRBJ2-1 gives the whole variable domain DARVTQTPRHKVTEMGQEVTMRCQPILGHNTVFWYRQTMMQGLELLAYFRNRAPLDDSGMPKDRFSAEMPDATLATLKIQPSEPRDSAVYFCASGLVPGVGYNEQFFGPGTRLTVL.

This clonotype was found many times. The chain carries TRBV11-2 and TRBJ2-1, with TRBD1 matching over 8 bases. Germline V CDR1 and CDR2: SGHAT, FQNNGV. With 5 bases clipped from V and 0 bases from J, the junction kept 12 bases outside the gene matches. The CDR3 is 18 amino acids. The CDR3 here is CASSPLPGQGNSYNEQFF. For the CDR3, the DNA is TGTGCCAGCAGCCCACTACCCGGACAGGGAAACTCCTACAATGAGCAGTTCTTC.

The table lists this clonotype with a few counts. The chain joins TRBV7-8 to TRBJ1-4; the D gene is possibly TRBD1 (5 bases). Germline CDR1 and CDR2: SGHVS and FQNEAQ. V was clipped by 5 bases and J by 10 bases, with 17 bases between them. This CDR3 has 14 amino acids. Here the CDR3 reads CASSLPGARGKLFF. The CDR3 bases are TGTGCCAGCAGCCTTCCCGGGGCTCGGGGAAAACTGTTTTTT.

This clonotype was detected ten times or more. V gene TRBV7-6 combines with J gene TRBJ1-4; no reliable D call. Trimming stripped 1 base from V and 1 base from J, with 7 bases between. Germline values: CDR1 SGHVS, CDR2 FNYEAQ. The CDR3 totals 15 residues. For the CDR3, the DNA is TGTGCCAGCAGCTTAGGCTGGGGAACTAATGAAAAACTGTTTTTT. Amino acids: CASSLGWGTNEKLFF.

Points on this clonotype: Compared with germline, one end of the junction differs, possibly owing to a read error. The V gene is TRBV20-1, the J gene TRBJ1-3; D is unclear. Germline CDR1 and CDR2: DFQATT and SNEGSKA (reference sequence). This CDR3 is built from 14 residues. CDR3 sequence: CSAPGARNGNTKYF. The CDR3 bases are TGCAGTGCTCCCGGTGCCAGGAATGGAAACACCAAATATTTT.

Concerning this clonotype itself: One base away lies a much larger clone, so this may be a sequencing read error. CDR3: CASAGGYNKQFF. The CDR3 nucleotides are TGTGCCAGCGCGGGGGGCTACAATAAGCAGTTCTTC. The chain carries TRBV4-2 and TRBJ2-1; 8 bases are a match to TRBD2. Germline V gene sequence: CDR1 LGHNA, CDR2 YNFKEQ. There are 12 residues in the CDR3.

This clonotype was seen at least ten times. This chain links TRBV12-3 or TRBV12-4 with TRBJ1-1, with D possibly being TRBD1 (5 bases). Deletions cut 3 bases from V and 4 bases from J, with 12 bases between. CDR3 length equals 14 residues. This CDR3 reads CASSLQGSGTEAFF. CDR3 nucleotides: TGTGCCAGCAGTTTGCAGGGCTCGGGCACTGAAGCTTTCTTT.

This clonotype was seen a handful of times. The chain is built from TRBV11-3 and TRBJ2-1; no reliable D call. The germline gives CDR1 SGHNT, CDR2 YENEEA. CDR3 length equals 11 residues. V was pared by 4 bases and J by 12 bases, with 10 bases between. Here the CDR3 reads CASSSGYMQFF. CDR3 bases: TGTGCCAGCAGCTCCGGTTATATGCAGTTCTTC.